This TCR beta chain was captured in a study of cytomegalovirus exposure and HLA in healthy donors. Study overall: Among the 400 or so donors who were genotyped, approximately 76% fell in the genetic ancestry cluster that is associated with self-reported Caucasian donors.

60 Vbeta and 13 Jbeta primers were used in PCR. TCRdb keeps only in-frame clones here, not all; method: immunoSEQ multiplex PCR. The table for this sample gives 150,000 or so clones. The CDR3 is 13 amino acids. V gave up 8 bases and J gave up 3 bases; unmatched junction bases: 3. Germline V gives CDR1 LNHDA, CDR2 SQIVND (reference sequence). This clonotype originated in a man aged 30 to 45 in good health and CMV-seronegative. Sequencing input: PBMCs. The J gene is TRBJ1-5, the V gene TRBV19, with 8 positions matching TRBD1. The chain's CDR3 is CASSGGTNQPQHF. CDR3 DNA: TGTGCCAGTTCAGGGGGCACCAATCAGCCCCAGCATTTT.